This TCR beta chain was identified during a study of blood T cell repertoires in COVID-19. Study-level background: The United States, Italy and Spain provided the acute and convalescent COVID-19 samples. T cells, B-cell-depleted T cells, or PBMCs provided the cDNA or gDNA that served as material.

In the original workflow: Estimated nucleated cell counts came from reference gene primer amplification. Libraries were prepared by immunoSEQ multiplex PCR; TCRdb keeps only in-frame clonotypes and omits some of them. The V and J calls and the clone size are those of that table, but D and trimming were determined from the DNA. Of under 250,000 clones in the sample, 70% to 90% were seen once. Between the trimmed V and J ends, which lost 5 bases and 5 bases, there was a span of 14 bases. CDR1 is SGHRS and CDR2 is YFSETQ in the germline V gene. The CDR3 is 14 amino acids. Material for sequencing was peripheral blood. The receptor comes from a man aged 18 to 29 with active or convalescent COVID-19. The J gene is TRBJ2-1, the V gene TRBV5-1, with a weak D call TRBD2 (6 bases). CDR3 bases: TGCGCCAGCAGTGTAGCGGTCCGGAACAATGAGCAGTTCTTC. It yields the protein CASSVAVRNNEQFF.